These 29 T cell receptor beta chains originate from one sample sequenced in a study of blood T cell repertoires in COVID-19. Here immunoSEQ multiplex PCR was the method, and the copy in TCRdb shows in-frame clones only, minus some. Here the sample spans around 260,000 clones, approximately 86% being singletons. The sample was peripheral blood. Receptor source: a man aged 25-45 years with active or convalescent COVID-19.

V and J are TRBV4-3 and TRBJ2-7; tentatively, D is TRBD1 (5 bases). The CDR3 is 15 amino acids. Trimming cost V 0 bases and J 7 bases, with 16 bases left between them. CDR1 is LGHNA and CDR2 is YSLEER in the germline V gene. This CDR3 is CASSQEPQGLREQYF. The CDR3 nucleotides are TGCGCCAGCAGCCAAGAACCTCAGGGATTGAGGGAGCAGTACTTC.

The genes are TRBV10-2 and TRBJ1-2; D perhaps matches TRBD1 (5 bases). CDR1 and CDR2 (germline): WSHSY, SAAADI. This CDR3 contains 12 residues. Trimming shortened V by 7 bases and J by 7 bases, and 13 bases separated the two germline ends. The CDR3 region has the DNA TGCGCCAGCACGGACACAATGTCTGGCTACACCTTC. Translating it yields CASTDTMSGYTF.

This chain connects TRBV9 to TRBJ1-5, with a possible D match to TRBD1 (6 bases). Germline V lookup: CDR1 SGDLS, CDR2 YYNGEE. The CDR3 extends over 14 amino acids. Trimming stripped 3 bases from V and 7 bases from J, with 14 bases between. CDR3 in amino acids: CASSAGQRGQPQHF. The CDR3 coding sequence is TGTGCCAGCAGCGCCGGACAGAGGGGGCAGCCCCAGCATTTT.

The V call is TRBV11-2, the J call TRBJ1-1, with D unclear. The V gene lost 3 bases and the J gene lost 5 bases, with 7 bases spanning the gap. Germline CDR1 reads SGHAT; CDR2 reads FQNNGV. CDR3 length equals 12 residues. CDR3 nucleotides: TGTGCCAGCAGCTTCGGGGAAACTGAAGCTTTCTTT. It yields the protein CASSFGETEAFF.

This clone was observed a few times. The CDR3 DNA follows: TGTGCCACCAGAGGGCGGGTTGGCTATCGCTACAATGAGCAGTTCTTC. Its protein is CATRGRVGYRYNEQFF. The chain links TRBV2 to TRBJ2-1, with D possibly being TRBD2 (5 bases). Germline CDR1 SNHLY, CDR2 FYNNEI. This CDR3 is 16 amino acids long. V lost 10 bases and J 3 bases, leaving 22 bases between the germline ends.

J is TRBJ2-3 and V is TRBV10-1; 7 bases agree with TRBD1. The V and J ends lost 4 bases and 2 bases, in that order; junction bases with no gene match: 6. This CDR3 is built from 15 residues. Germline V lookup: CDR1 WNHNN, CDR2 SYGVQD (reference sequence). This CDR3 is CASSVEGANTDTQYF. CDR3 in DNA: TGCGCCAGCAGTGTAGAGGGGGCCAACACAGATACGCAGTATTTT.

This chain joins TRBV10-2 and TRBJ2-7; D possibly corresponds to TRBD2 (5 bases). The CDR3 loop spans 15 amino acids. V lost 2 bases to trimming and J lost 4 bases, with 15 bases between them. The germline CDR1 and CDR2 sequences are WSHSY and SAAADI. CDR3 sequence (DNA): TGCGCCAGCAGTGAGGGTCGGGGAAGCGTGTACGAGCAGTACTTC. Translation gives CASSEGRGSVYEQYF.

The chain carries TRBV12-3 or TRBV12-4 and TRBJ1-1; D unclear. V was trimmed by 2 bases and J by 3 bases, leaving 7 bases between them. The CDR3 sequence is 13 residues long. In DNA form, the CDR3 reads TGTGCCAGCAGTTTAAGAGGGTACACTGAAGCTTTCTTT. Its protein product is CASSLRGYTEAFF.

This chain links TRBV19 with TRBJ2-1, with a possible D match to TRBD2 (6 bases). From germline, CDR1 is LNHDA and CDR2 SQIVND (reference sequence). The CDR3 consists of 16 residues. Trimming removed 5 bases from V and 5 bases from J, with 19 bases in between. As DNA, the CDR3 is TGTGCCAGTAGTGCCCCGGGTAGGGGAGGAAACAATGAGCAGTTCTTC. Its translation: CASSAPGRGGNNEQFF.

V and J are TRBV5-1 and TRBJ2-1; 13 bases are shared with TRBD2. The junction had 12 bases not matched to a gene; V was cut back by 7 bases and J by 5 bases. Germline V gives CDR1 SGHRS, CDR2 YFSETQ. This CDR3 contains 17 residues. The CDR3 sequence: CASAEILGTSGNNEQFF. The CDR3 DNA reads as TGCGCCAGCGCTGAGATACTCGGGACTAGCGGGAACAATGAGCAGTTCTTC.

The CDR3 is CASTLAGGLYNEQFF. CDR3 nucleotides: TGTGCCAGCACTCTAGCGGGGGGACTATACAATGAGCAGTTCTTC. The rearrangement uses TRBV2 and TRBJ2-1; 11 bases fit TRBD2. The germline V gene encodes CDR1 SNHLY and CDR2 FYNNEI. The V segment lost 7 bases and the J segment 4 bases; nucleotides outside the gene matches: 6. This CDR3 spans 15 amino acids.

This sequence joins TRBV10-1 and TRBJ1-2; 7 bases map to TRBD1. The V segment lost 0 bases and the J segment 4 bases; nucleotides outside the gene matches: 2. This CDR3 spans 14 amino acids. The germline CDR1 and CDR2 sequences are WNHNN and SYGVQD (reference sequence). CDR3 amino acids: CASSESRTGYGYTF. The DNA for the CDR3 is TGCGCCAGCAGTGAGTCTCGGACAGGCTATGGCTACACCTTC.

The chain uses TRBV18 and TRBJ1-2; no clear D gene. Germline CDR1 is KGHSH and CDR2 is LQKENI. This CDR3 has 15 residues. With 3 bases removed from V and 9 bases from J, the gap between germline ends came to 20 bases. CDR3 DNA sequence: TGTGCCAGCTCACCTGAAGGAGGAGCATACGGTAGCTACACCTTC. It encodes CASSPEGGAYGSYTF.

This sequence joins TRBV18 and TRBJ2-2, with TRBD1 matching 7 bases. CDR1 and CDR2 (germline): KGHSH, LQKENI. The V and J ends lost 2 bases and 0 bases, in that order; junction bases with no gene match: 3. The CDR3 loop spans 16 amino acids. Written as DNA, the CDR3 is TGTGCCAGCTCACCAAGAACAGGGGCGAACACCGGGGAGCTGTTTTTT. Protein product: CASSPRTGANTGELFF.

The rearrangement links TRBV6-6 to TRBJ1-5; a possible D gene is TRBD1 (5 bases). The CDR3 spans 15 residues. The germline V gene has CDR1 MNHNY and CDR2 SVGAGI (reference sequence). The ends were cut back, 4 bases at V and 5 bases at J, with 15 bases in the middle. The CDR3 region is CASSSQGDPYQPQHF. The CDR3 DNA sequence: TGTGCCAGCAGTTCTCAGGGCGATCCCTATCAGCCCCAGCATTTT.

The V call is TRBV19, the J call TRBJ2-7; the match to TRBD1 covers 12 bases. The CDR3 runs 15 residues. Germline-derived CDR1 and CDR2 are LNHDA and SQIVND (reference sequence). The V and J ends lost 3 bases and 6 bases, in that order; junction bases with no gene match: 6. The CDR3 DNA is TGTGCCAGTAGTATGGCGGGGACAGGGGGCAGCGAGCAGTACTTC. Protein product: CASSMAGTGGSEQYF.

Notes on this clone: Other nucleotide sequences in the sample specify the same CDR3. The chain links TRBV4-2 to TRBJ2-7, with D possibly being TRBD1 (6 bases). CDR1 is LGHNA and CDR2 is YNFKEQ in the germline V gene. V dropped 5 bases and J dropped 1 base, with 6 bases sitting between them. The CDR3 consists of 12 residues. The CDR3 here is CASSDRSYEQYF. As DNA, the CDR3 is TGTGCCAGCAGCGACAGGTCCTACGAGCAGTACTTC.

DNA of the CDR3: TGTGCCAGCAGCGTACCGAGGACAGGGGGACCGAACACCGGGGAGCTGTTTTTT. Its protein product is CASSVPRTGGPNTGELFF. The chain carries TRBV9 and TRBJ2-2; TRBD1 agrees at 10 bases. Trimming removed 1 base from V and 0 bases from J; junction bases left unmatched: 6. The germline gives CDR1 SGDLS, CDR2 YYNGEE. The CDR3 consists of 18 residues. Variable domain in full (rest from reference TRBV9 and TRBJ2-2): DSGVTQTPKHLITATGQRVTLRCSPRSGDLSVYWYQQSLDQGLQFLIQYYNGEERAKGNILERFSAQQFPDLHSELNLSSLELGDSALYFCASSVPRTGGPNTGELFFGEGSRLTVL.

The chain links TRBV6-5 to TRBJ1-2; TRBD1 agrees at 8 bases. Trimming cost V 0 bases and J 3 bases; bases outside gene matches: 3. Per the germline V gene, CDR1 is MNHEY and CDR2 is SVGAGI. The CDR3 contains 15 residues. CDR3 nucleotides: TGTGCCAGCAGTTACTCCCAGGGGGCCTACTATGGCTACACCTTC. This translates into CASSYSQGAYYGYTF.

V and J are TRBV20-1 and TRBJ2-3; 9 bases line up with TRBD2. This CDR3 has 15 amino acids. Germline V gene lookup returns CDR1 DFQATT and CDR2 SNEGSKA (reference sequence). V was clipped by 3 bases and J by 2 bases; unmatched bases: 6. In nucleotides, the CDR3 is TGCAGTGCTAGTTCCGGCGGGGGGGCCACAGATACGCAGTATTTT. As protein: CSASSGGGATDTQYF.

The V call is TRBV5-1, the J call TRBJ1-4, with TRBD1 matching over 8 bases. CDR3 size: 17 residues. Germline CDR1 SGHRS, CDR2 YFSETQ. V was clipped by 4 bases and J by 0 bases; unmatched bases: 8. CDR3 in amino acids: CASSEGDRHATNEKLFF. CDR3 in DNA: TGCGCCAGCAGCGAAGGGGACAGGCATGCAACTAATGAAAAACTGTTTTTT.

V gene TRBV25-1 combines with J gene TRBJ2-2, with 8 bases lining up with TRBD1. V lost 4 bases and J lost 6; bases outside the gene matches: 7. Germline assignment: CDR1 MGHDK and CDR2 SYGVNS. The CDR3 has 15 amino acids. CDR3 amino acids: CASSVADRAPGELFF. The CDR3 bases are TGTGCCAGCAGTGTCGCGGACAGGGCCCCCGGGGAGCTGTTTTTT.

The table lists this clone with a few counts. The CDR3 region is CASSLPNPPQHF. The CDR3 DNA follows: TGTGCCAGCAGCCTACCGAACCCGCCCCAGCATTTT. This chain links TRBV6-8 with TRBJ1-5; D remains ambiguous. This CDR3 has 12 amino acids. Trimming shortened V by 6 bases and J by 9 bases, and 12 bases separated the two germline ends. Germline assignment: CDR1 MNHGY and CDR2 SAAAGT.

This rearrangement joins TRBV6-1 to TRBJ1-1, with no clear D. The germline V and J ends were trimmed by 1 base and 3 bases, with 9 bases remaining between them. The CDR3 totals 14 residues. Germline values: CDR1 MNHNS, CDR2 SASEGT. CDR3 DNA: TGTGCCAGCAGTGAAGTGACCCGGGACACTGAAGCTTTCTTT. This gives the protein CASSEVTRDTEAFF.

V usage is TRBV5-1 and J usage is TRBJ2-3, with a possible D match to TRBD2 (6 bases). In germline, CDR1 is SGHRS, CDR2 YFSETQ. There are 16 residues in the CDR3. The V gene lost 2 bases and the J gene lost 3 bases, with 16 bases spanning the gap. This CDR3 is CASSFSDGGMTDTQYF. CDR3 DNA sequence: TGCGCCAGCAGCTTTTCTGATGGGGGGATGACAGATACGCAGTATTTT.

This chain connects TRBV27 to TRBJ1-2; 8 bases line up with TRBD1. Germline V gene sequence: CDR1 MNHEY, CDR2 SMNVEV (reference sequence). The V and J ends lost 5 bases and 3 bases, in that order; junction bases with no gene match: 5. The CDR3 runs to 14 residues. The CDR3 here is CASSRAGGYYGYTF. CDR3 DNA: TGTGCCAGCAGTAGAGCAGGGGGCTACTATGGCTACACCTTC.

The chain combines TRBV10-3 with TRBJ1-2; D gene unclear. V was clipped by 3 bases and J by 0 bases, with 14 bases between them. This CDR3 has 16 residues. Germline CDR1 and CDR2: ENHRY and SYGVKD. The CDR3, as DNA: TGTGCCATCAGTGATGCGTACGATGATTCTAACTATGGCTACACCTTC. Residues: CAISDAYDDSNYGYTF.

The V and J genes are TRBV4-1 and TRBJ2-1, with no clear D. Germline CDR1 and CDR2: MGHRA and YSYEKL. Trimming pared 0 bases from V and 12 bases from J, leaving 9 bases between. This CDR3 is 12 amino acids long. This chain's CDR3 is CASSQDYFRQFF. The CDR3 bases are TGCGCCAGCAGCCAAGACTACTTTAGGCAGTTCTTC.

The CDR3 DNA follows: TGTGCCAGTAGTTTGATGCAGTATAGCAATCAGCCCCAGCATTTT. It codes for CASSLMQYSNQPQHF. This chain connects TRBV19 to TRBJ1-5; D is ambiguous. Trimming took off 5 bases at V and 0 bases at J, with 11 bases between the two ends. Germline V gene sequence: CDR1 LNHDA, CDR2 SQIVND (reference sequence). The CDR3 sequence is 15 residues long. The complete variable domain, with remaining parts taken from reference TRBV19 and TRBJ1-5, reads DGGITQSPKYLFRKEGQNVTLSCEQNLNHDAMYWYRQDPGQGLRLIYYSQIVNDFQKGDIAEGYSVSREKKESFPLTVTSAQKNPTAFYLCASSLMQYSNQPQHFGDGTRLSIL.